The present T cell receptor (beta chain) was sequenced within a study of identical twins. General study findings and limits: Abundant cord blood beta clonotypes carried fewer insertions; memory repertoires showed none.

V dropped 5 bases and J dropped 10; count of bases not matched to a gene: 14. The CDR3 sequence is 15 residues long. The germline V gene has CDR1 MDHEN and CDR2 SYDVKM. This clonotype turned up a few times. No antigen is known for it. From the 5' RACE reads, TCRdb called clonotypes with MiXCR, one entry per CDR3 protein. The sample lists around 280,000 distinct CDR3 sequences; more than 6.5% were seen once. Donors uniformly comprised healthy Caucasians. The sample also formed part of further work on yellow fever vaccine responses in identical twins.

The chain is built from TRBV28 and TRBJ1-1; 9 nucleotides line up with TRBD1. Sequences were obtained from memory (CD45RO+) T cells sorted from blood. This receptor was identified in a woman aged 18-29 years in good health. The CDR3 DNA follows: TGTGCCAGCAGTGGGAATGACAGGGGGTCGGGGGTAGCTTTCTTT. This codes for CASSGNDRGSGVAFF.